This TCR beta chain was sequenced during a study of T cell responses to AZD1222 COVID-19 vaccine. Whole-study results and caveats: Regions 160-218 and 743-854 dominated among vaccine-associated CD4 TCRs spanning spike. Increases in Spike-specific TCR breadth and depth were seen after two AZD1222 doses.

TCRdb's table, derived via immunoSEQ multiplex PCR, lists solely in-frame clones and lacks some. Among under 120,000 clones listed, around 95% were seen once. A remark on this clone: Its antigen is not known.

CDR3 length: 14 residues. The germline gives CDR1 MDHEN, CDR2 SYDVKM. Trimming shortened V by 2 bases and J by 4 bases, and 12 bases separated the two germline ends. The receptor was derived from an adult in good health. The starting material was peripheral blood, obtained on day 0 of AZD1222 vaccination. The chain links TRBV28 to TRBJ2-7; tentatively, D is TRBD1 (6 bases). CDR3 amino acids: CASSLGGTGYEQYF. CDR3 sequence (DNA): TGTGCCAGCAGTTTAGGTGGAACAGGGTACGAGCAGTACTTC.